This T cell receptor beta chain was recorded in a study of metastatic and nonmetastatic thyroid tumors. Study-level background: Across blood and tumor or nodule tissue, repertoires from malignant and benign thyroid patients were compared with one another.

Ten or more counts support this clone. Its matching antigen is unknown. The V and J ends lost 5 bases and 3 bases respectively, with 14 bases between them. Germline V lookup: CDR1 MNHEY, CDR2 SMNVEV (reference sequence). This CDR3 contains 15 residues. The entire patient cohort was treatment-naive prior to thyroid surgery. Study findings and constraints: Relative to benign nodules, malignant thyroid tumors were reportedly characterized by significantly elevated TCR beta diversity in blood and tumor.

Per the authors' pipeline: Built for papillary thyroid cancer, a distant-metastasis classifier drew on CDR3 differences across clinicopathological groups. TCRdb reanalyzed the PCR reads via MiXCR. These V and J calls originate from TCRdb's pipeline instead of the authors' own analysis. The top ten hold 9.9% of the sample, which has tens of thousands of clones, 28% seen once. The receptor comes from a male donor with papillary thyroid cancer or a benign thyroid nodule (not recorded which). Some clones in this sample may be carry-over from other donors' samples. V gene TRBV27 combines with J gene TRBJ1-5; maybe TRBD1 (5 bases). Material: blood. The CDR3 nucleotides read TGTGCCAGCAGTCCTACGCAGGGCATCAATCAGCCCCAGCATTTT. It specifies CASSPTQGINQPQHF.